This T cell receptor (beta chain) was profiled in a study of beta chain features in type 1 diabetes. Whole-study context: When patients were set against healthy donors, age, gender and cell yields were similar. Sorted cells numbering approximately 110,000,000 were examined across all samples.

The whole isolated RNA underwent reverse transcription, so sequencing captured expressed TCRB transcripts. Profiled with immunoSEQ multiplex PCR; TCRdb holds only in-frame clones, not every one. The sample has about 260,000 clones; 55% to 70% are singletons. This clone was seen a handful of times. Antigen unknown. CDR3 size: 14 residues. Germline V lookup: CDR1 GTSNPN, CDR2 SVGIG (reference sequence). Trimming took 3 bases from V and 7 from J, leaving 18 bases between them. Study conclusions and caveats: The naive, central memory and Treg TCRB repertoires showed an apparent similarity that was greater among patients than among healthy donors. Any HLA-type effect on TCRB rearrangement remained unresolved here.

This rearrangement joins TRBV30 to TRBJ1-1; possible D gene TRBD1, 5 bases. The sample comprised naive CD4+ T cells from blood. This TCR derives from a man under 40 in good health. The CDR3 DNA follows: TGTGCCTGGAGGTCGCGCACAGGATGGGATGAAGCTTTCTTT. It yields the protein CAWRSRTGWDEAFF.